The rows below give T cell receptor beta chains drawn from one sample of a study of blood T cell repertoires in COVID-19. Sequencing used immunoSEQ multiplex PCR; TCRdb keeps in-frame clones, though not all of them. The table has over 350,000 clones, 87% seen once. Sequencing input: PBMCs or T cells enriched from blood (not recorded which). The receptors here all came from a woman aged 18-35 years with acute COVID-19. Each CDR3 is given with its conserved first and last residue. A D gene is named only where the DNA matches it firmly. Size values are once, few and many counts, or a class for expanded clones, and some rows have none.

clone_size,v_call,j_call,d_call,cdr3_nt,cdr3_aa
.,TRBV5-8,TRBJ1-4,TRBD1,TGTGCCAGCAGCACCGGGACAGTCGCTTTGGCAACTAATGAAAAACTGTTTTTT,CASSTGTVALATNEKLFF
.,TRBV5-4,TRBJ1-6,TRBD1,TGTGCCAGCAGTCGGGACAGTGATTCACCCCTCCACTTT,CASSRDSDSPLHF
.,TRBV3-1/TRBV3-2,TRBJ1-2,.,TGTGCCAGCAGCCGTCTGGCGGGGAAGGATGGCTACACCTTC,CASSRLAGKDGYTF
once,TRBV5-1,TRBJ2-1,.,TGCGCCAGCAGCTTGGACAGCCCAAGCTCCTACAATGAGCAGTTCTTC,CASSLDSPSSYNEQFF
.,TRBV12-3/TRBV12-4,TRBJ2-2,.,TGTGCCAGCACCCTCACCGGGGAGCTGTTTTTT,CASTLTGELFF
.,TRBV6-5,TRBJ2-5,TRBD2,TGTGCCAGCAGTCTTCTGGGGGGGATGGAGACCCAGTACTTC,CASSLLGGMETQYF
few,TRBV5-8,TRBJ1-1,TRBD1,TGTGCCAGCAGCTCAGGCGACAGGGGGCAGGGCACTGAAGCTTTCTTT,CASSSGDRGQGTEAFF
.,TRBV19,TRBJ1-2,TRBD1,TGTGCCAGTACCCCTAAACCCCAGGGGGACTATGGCTACACCTTC,CASTPKPQGDYGYTF
.,TRBV11-3,TRBJ2-7,TRBD2,TGTGCCAGCAGCCCACCCGGACTAGCGGGGGCCTCCGAGCAGTACTTC,CASSPPGLAGASEQYF
.,TRBV20-1,TRBJ1-3,.,TGCAGTGCTAGTACTTCGAGCTCTGGAAACACCATATATTTT,CSASTSSSGNTIYF
.,TRBV24-1,TRBJ2-3,.,TGTGCCACCAGTGATTTTGCAGCGGGTCAAGGCACAGATACGCAGTATTTT,CATSDFAAGQGTDTQYF
.,TRBV7-9,TRBJ2-7,.,TGTGCCAGCAGCTTGAGCTCCTACGAGCAGTACTTC,CASSLSSYEQYF
.,TRBV7-9,TRBJ1-5,.,TGTGCCAGCAGCGACCAGGACAGTCCTGGTCAGCCCCAGCATTTT,CASSDQDSPGQPQHF
.,TRBV5-1,TRBJ2-2,TRBD2,TGCGCCAGCAGCTTGGTGATTGCCAGCGGGAGGGCGAACACCGGGGAGCTGTTTTTT,CASSLVIASGRANTGELFF
.,TRBV1,TRBJ2-7,.,TGCACCAGCAGCCAAGACCTAGCGGTGCGACCAAGCTCCTACGAGCAGTACTTC,CTSSQDLAVRPSSYEQYF
.,TRBV10-3,TRBJ2-3,.,TGTGCCATCAGTTCCGGGTCACAGGCAGATACGCAGTATTTT,CAISSGSQADTQYF
.,TRBV30,TRBJ2-7,TRBD2,TGTGCCTGGAGCGTTCTAGCGGGTGAGCAGTACTTC,CAWSVLAGEQYF
once,TRBV6-5,TRBJ2-1,.,TGTGCCAGCACCCCAGATGACTCCTACAATGAGCAGTTCTTC,CASTPDDSYNEQFF
.,TRBV6-1,TRBJ1-1,.,TGTGCCAGCAGTGAAGGGGGAGGTACTGAAGCTTTCTTT,CASSEGGGTEAFF
.,TRBV4-1,TRBJ1-1,.,TGCGCCAGCAGCCAAGATGCCGGGCAGGGCTTGAACACTGAAGCTTTCTTT,CASSQDAGQGLNTEAFF
.,TRBV5-1,TRBJ1-2,.,TGCGCCAGCAGCCCCGGGACACCGAACTCTAACTATGGCTACACCTTC,CASSPGTPNSNYGYTF
.,TRBV2,TRBJ1-5,.,TGTGCCAGCAGTGGAGGAGGTAATCAGCCCCAGCATTTT,CASSGGGNQPQHF
.,TRBV10-2,TRBJ2-6,.,TGCGCCAGCAGAGAAGGGGGACATCCTGGGGCCAACGTCCTGACTTTC,CASREGGHPGANVLTF
.,TRBV7-9,TRBJ1-5,TRBD1,TGTGCCAGCAGCTTAGTTGGCAGGGGGCCTAGCAATCAGCCCCAGCATTTT,CASSLVGRGPSNQPQHF